The source of this TCR beta chain is a study of beta chain features in type 1 diabetes. The investigators reverse transcribed all of the isolated RNA, so they sequenced expressed TCRB transcripts. The assay was immunoSEQ multiplex PCR, and TCRdb's table has in-frame clones only and misses some. Seen here are 300,000 to 350,000 clones, 7% to 10% observed once, and the top ten hold less than 1.2%. Study-level points and caveats: It was among patients, rather than healthy donors, that naive, central memory and Treg TCRB repertoires appeared more similar. Among patients with Type 1 diabetes, TCRB CDR3s were moderately but significantly shorter in every one of the four CD4+ subsets.

Comments on this clone: Its target is unknown.

Germline assignment: CDR1 MNHEY and CDR2 SMNVEV (reference sequence). The CDR3 is 15 amino acids. Deletions cut 0 bases from V and 7 bases from J, with 13 bases between. This chain joins TRBV27 and TRBJ1-5; D is unresolved. The material sequenced was central memory CD4+ T cells from blood. This sequence originates from a man aged 30-40 years with type 1 diabetes. The CDR3 nucleotides read TGTGCCAGCAGTTTATCGTGGGGAGGTGGACAGCCCCAGCATTTT. Amino acid sequence: CASSLSWGGGQPQHF.